This entry lists 8 T cell receptor beta chains sequenced from one sample in a study of T cell responses to AZD1222 COVID-19 vaccine (dated by TCRdb to 2020 to 2023). The receptor library was made with the immunoSEQ multiplex PCR assay. The immuneACCESS repertoire file appears here via TCRdb, limited to in-frame rearrangements. These files lack a portion of the clones; in checked studies, under half of the deficit traces to unresolved V genes, and the cause of the others is not known. This sample gives 150,000 to 200,000 clones in total; about 94% of them show up just once. The ten largest clones represent roughly 9.2% of the sample. Per the publication, the time point label means: baseline before first vaccination. Sample: peripheral blood, taken on day 0 of AZD1222 vaccination. These receptors all stem from an adult in good health.

The J gene is TRBJ2-3, the V gene TRBV6-4; D unresolved. From germline, CDR1 is MRHNA and CDR2 SNTAGT. The CDR3 covers 13 residues. Trimming left V 6 bases short and J 0 bases short, with 7 bases between. CDR3 residues: CASSATSTDTQYF. CDR3 in DNA: TGTGCCAGCAGCGCGACTAGCACAGATACGCAGTATTTT.

Here the CDR3 DNA reads TGTGCCACCAGCCGTAAACTAGCGGGGTCACCAGATACGCAGTATTTT. Translating it yields CATSRKLAGSPDTQYF. The V and J genes are TRBV15 and TRBJ2-3, with 10 bases fitting TRBD2. The V gene end was trimmed by 5 bases and the J gene end by 4 bases; junction bases not matched to a gene: 9. The CDR3 length is 16 residues. From germline, CDR1 is LNHNV and CDR2 YYDKDF (reference sequence). The variable domain in full, with the rest retrieved from reference TRBV15 and TRBJ2-3, is DAMVIQNPRYQVTQFGKPVTLSCSQTLNHNVMYWYQQKSSQAPKLLFHYYDKDFNNEADTPDNFQSRRPNTSFCFLDIRSPGLGDTAMYLCATSRKLAGSPDTQYFGPGTRLTVL.

V usage is TRBV28 and J usage is TRBJ2-2; TRBD1 matches at 8 bases. The V gene end was trimmed by 6 bases and the J gene end by 6 bases; junction bases not matched to a gene: 9. This CDR3 is 15 amino acids long. Germline lookup yields CDR1 MDHEN and CDR2 SYDVKM. DNA of the CDR3: TGTGCCAGCAGACCTTTCGACAGGGGTGCCGGGGAGCTGTTTTTT. Translating it yields CASRPFDRGAGELFF.

A note on this clone: At one end, the junction sequence differs from germline, possibly due to a read error. The chain is built from TRBV7-7 and TRBJ2-1, with D hard to call. The length of the CDR3 is 15 residues. CDR1 and CDR2 from the germline V gene are SSHAT and FNYEAQ (reference sequence). CDR3 in DNA: TGTGCTAGCAGCCCTTCGACGGACTCCTACAATGAGCAGTTCTTC. Translated, it gives CASSPSTDSYNEQFF.

The rearrangement links TRBV6-1 to TRBJ2-2, with 7 bases matching TRBD1. Germline CDR1 is MNHNS and CDR2 is SASEGT. The CDR3 spans 16 residues. V lost 2 bases to trimming and J lost 1 base; unmatched junction nucleotides: 4. CDR3 coding DNA: TGTGCCAGCAGTGAATACAGGGGCTTGAACACCGGGGAGCTGTTTTTT. Amino acid sequence: CASSEYRGLNTGELFF.

This chain uses TRBV25-1 with TRBJ1-4, with D hard to call. Germline V CDR1 and CDR2: MGHDK, SYGVNS. The CDR3 loop spans 16 amino acids. Between the trimmed V and J ends, which lost 6 bases and 5 bases, there was a span of 19 bases. CDR3 in amino acids: CASRPTRAGGNEKLFF. The CDR3 nucleotides are TGTGCCAGCAGACCCACCCGCGCGGGAGGCAATGAAAAACTGTTTTTT. Full variable domain (outside the CDR3, taken from reference TRBV25-1 and TRBJ1-4): EADIYQTPRYLVIGTGKKITLECSQTMGHDKMYWYQQDPGMELHLIHYSYGVNSTEKGDLSSESTVSRIRTEHFPLTLESARPSHTSQYLCASRPTRAGGNEKLFFGSGTQLSVL.

This chain links TRBV5-1 with TRBJ2-3, with 13 bases that match TRBD2. The germline gives CDR1 SGHRS, CDR2 YFSETQ. Unmatched junction bases numbered 5, after V lost 0 bases and J lost 7 bases. The CDR3 has 16 amino acids. The CDR3 sequence is CASSLGTSGSLNTQYF. CDR3 sequence (DNA): TGCGCCAGCAGCTTGGGGACTAGCGGGAGTTTAAATACGCAGTATTTT.

The chain combines TRBV20-1 with TRBJ1-1; D gene unclear. Trimming shortened V by 7 bases and J by 1 base, and 7 bases separated the two germline ends. The CDR3 contains 11 residues. Germline values: CDR1 DFQATT, CDR2 SNEGSKA (reference sequence). CDR3 in amino acids: CSVRRNTEAFF. For the CDR3, the DNA is TGCAGTGTTAGGAGGAACACTGAAGCTTTCTTT.